These 10 T cell receptor beta chains share one sample of origin, sequenced in a study of cytomegalovirus exposure and HLA in healthy donors (dated 2017 in TCRdb). Library preparation employed the immunoSEQ multiplex PCR assay. The multiplex PCR relied on a mix of 60 forward primers for TCR Vbeta segments and 13 reverse primers for TCR Jbeta segments. Entries here come from immuneACCESS through TCRdb and include only in-frame sequences with V and J called. Some clones fail to appear in such tables; in the studies checked, an unresolved V gene covers under half of the shortfall, and the cause of the remainder is unknown. The sample has some 140,000 clones on record, about four fifths of them singletons. Under 1.5% of the sample is in the top ten clones. Source material: PBMCs. The receptors were sampled from a male donor in good health and CMV-seropositive.

CDR3 coding DNA: TGTGCCAGCAGCTTATATAGCGGGCCCTACAATGAGCAGTTCTTC. It encodes CASSLYSGPYNEQFF. This sequence joins TRBV7-2 and TRBJ2-1, with TRBD2 identical over 7 bases. Germline V gene data show CDR1 as SGHTA and CDR2 as FQGNSA. V lost 2 bases to trimming and J lost 2 bases; unmatched junction nucleotides: 3. The CDR3 runs 15 residues.

The chain uses TRBV7-9 and TRBJ2-5; D is ambiguous. Trimming took 7 bases from V and 1 from J, leaving 4 bases between them. This CDR3 contains 11 residues. Germline loops: CDR1 SEHNR, CDR2 FQNEAQ (reference sequence). CDR3 sequence: CASTRQETQYF. The CDR3 coding sequence is TGTGCCAGCACCCGCCAAGAGACCCAGTACTTC.

This chain uses TRBV11-1 with TRBJ2-1; TRBD2 might be the D (7 bases). Deletions cut 3 bases from V and 11 bases from J, with 14 bases between. Germline V gives CDR1 SGHAT, CDR2 FQDESV (reference sequence). The CDR3 has 13 residues. CDR3 in DNA: TGTGCCAGCAGCTTGGGGGAGGGACACCAGCAGTTCTTC. This codes for CASSLGEGHQQFF.

This rearrangement joins TRBV4-2 to TRBJ1-2; no reliable D call. CDR1 LGHNA and CDR2 YNFKEQ come from the germline V gene. V lost 0 bases, J lost 1 base, and 15 bases lay in between. The CDR3 is 17 amino acids. The CDR3 protein is CASSQDPPGSLNYGYTF. In DNA form, the CDR3 reads TGTGCCAGCAGCCAAGATCCCCCCGGGAGCCTTAACTATGGCTACACCTTC.

The chain uses TRBV5-1 and TRBJ2-1, with 8 bases matching TRBD2. Trimming at V came to 1 base and at J to 5 bases, leaving 2 bases not matched to a gene. The CDR3 sequence is 14 residues long. Germline loops: CDR1 SGHRS, CDR2 YFSETQ. CDR3 DNA: TGCGCCAGCAGCTTGATAGCGGGGAACAATGAGCAGTTCTTC. Translating gives CASSLIAGNNEQFF. Supplemented by reference TRBV5-1 and TRBJ2-1, the full variable domain reads KAGVTQTPRYLIKTRGQQVTLSCSPISGHRSVSWYQQTPGQGLQFLFEYFSETQRNKGNFPGRFSGRQFSNSRSEMNVSTLELGDSALYLCASSLIAGNNEQFFGPGTRLTVL.

This clone was seen a single time. The J gene is TRBJ2-1, the V gene TRBV5-4, with TRBD2 matching over 9 bases. The J segment lost 4 bases and the V segment lost 5 bases, leaving 7 bases of the junction unmatched. The V gene's germline CDR1 is SGHNT and CDR2 YYREEE (reference sequence). The CDR3 totals 15 residues. The CDR3 nucleotides read TGTGCCAGCAGTAAGGCACTAGCGGGTTACAATGAGCAGTTCTTC. It encodes CASSKALAGYNEQFF.

The CDR3 is CAISEEGEETQYF. In DNA form, the CDR3 reads TGTGCCATCAGTGAGGAGGGGGAGGAGACCCAGTACTTC. The chain has TRBV10-3 and TRBJ2-5, with D possibly TRBD1 on 6 matching bases. The CDR3 has 13 residues. Trimming pared 2 bases from V and 5 bases from J, leaving 9 bases between. CDR1 is ENHRY and CDR2 is SYGVKD in the germline V gene.

The chain combines TRBV7-2 with TRBJ1-2; D unclear. CDR3 size: 13 residues. The germline gives CDR1 SGHTA, CDR2 FQGNSA. The ends were cut back, 1 base at V and 4 bases at J, with 7 bases in the middle. CDR3 bases: TGTGCCAGCAGCTTAGTAGGACTCTATGGCTACACCTTC. Its translation is CASSLVGLYGYTF.

CDR3 coding DNA: TGTGCCAGCAGTTATGGGGGACAGTCCTACGAGCAGTACTTC. Protein: CASSYGGQSYEQYF. The gene calls are TRBV6-5 and TRBJ2-7, with TRBD1 matching 7 bases. The CDR3 loop spans 14 amino acids. Germline V gene data show CDR1 as MNHEY and CDR2 as SVGAGI. J gave up 1 base and V 3 bases, and 3 bases lay outside the gene matches.

V is TRBV5-6 and J is TRBJ1-2, with a weak D call TRBD1 (6 bases). CDR1 and CDR2 from the germline V gene are SGHDT and YYEEEE. The CDR3 is 13 amino acids. Trimming removed 0 bases from V and 5 bases from J, with 8 bases in between. The CDR3 DNA reads TGTGCCAGCAGCTTGGACAGGGCTTATGGCTACACCTTC. Translation gives CASSLDRAYGYTF. Full variable domain (rest looked up from reference TRBV5-6 and TRBJ1-2): DAGVTQSPTHLIKTRGQQVTLRCSPKSGHDTVSWYQQALGQGPQFIFQYYEEEERQRGNFPDRFSGHQFPNYSSELNVNALLLGDSALYLCASSLDRAYGYTFGSGTRLTVV.